These 15 T cell receptor beta chains originate from one sample sequenced in a study of beta chain features in type 1 diabetes. The sequenced template was cDNA made from the entire isolated RNA. TCRdb keeps only in-frame clones here, not all; method: immunoSEQ multiplex PCR. This sample has about 150,000 clones, with 9% to 9.5% found just once. Sequencing used central memory CD4+ T cells from blood. The receptors derive from a man younger than 30 in good health.

This chain connects TRBV19 to TRBJ1-4, with 8 bases matching TRBD1. V was clipped by 6 bases and J by 8 bases; unmatched bases: 5. Germline V gives CDR1 LNHDA, CDR2 SQIVND (reference sequence). The length of the CDR3 is 13 residues. CDR3 protein: CASRWHRGEKLFF. CDR3 in DNA: TGTGCCAGTAGATGGCACAGGGGGGAAAAACTGTTTTTT.

A few counts support this clone. The chain links TRBV7-8 to TRBJ2-3; 7 positions agree with TRBD1. Germline CDR1 SGHVS, CDR2 FQNEAQ. The CDR3 totals 15 residues. V shed 5 bases, J shed 4 bases, and the junction held 9 bases outside the gene matches. Here the CDR3 reads CASSNRGNSADTQYF. DNA for the CDR3: TGTGCCAGCAGCAACAGGGGTAACAGCGCAGATACGCAGTATTTT.

This clone showed up just a few times. This chain connects TRBV7-8 to TRBJ2-1; D perhaps matches TRBD2 (6 bases). This CDR3 is built from 12 residues. Between the trimmed V and J ends, which lost 10 bases and 4 bases, there was a span of 11 bases. Germline V gives CDR1 SGHVS, CDR2 FQNEAQ. CDR3 protein: CAIGLPYNEQFF. The CDR3 DNA is TGTGCCATCGGACTACCTTACAATGAGCAGTTCTTC.

This sequence joins TRBV20-1 and TRBJ2-1; 7 nucleotides line up with TRBD1. With V trimmed by 6 bases and J by 9 bases, 5 bases remained unmatched. Germline CDR1 and CDR2: DFQATT and SNEGSKA (reference sequence). There are 11 residues in the CDR3. The DNA of the CDR3 is TGCAGTGCCTCCGACAGGGCTGAGCAGTTCTTC. This codes for CSASDRAEQFF.

The chain carries TRBV11-2 and TRBJ2-3; TRBD2 agrees at 12 bases. The germline gives CDR1 SGHAT, CDR2 FQNNGV. Trimming cost V 4 bases and J 0 bases; bases outside gene matches: 8. The CDR3 consists of 18 residues. CDR3 sequence reads: CASSSSSGGGLSTDTQYF. The CDR3 region has the DNA TGTGCCAGCAGCTCCTCTAGCGGGGGGGGTCTTAGCACAGATACGCAGTATTTT.

V usage is TRBV5-6 and J usage is TRBJ2-3, with 9 bases aligning to TRBD1. This CDR3 is 15 amino acids long. V was pared by 4 bases and J by 4 bases, with 7 bases of the junction left unmatched. The germline CDR1 and CDR2 sequences are SGHDT and YYEEEE. CDR3 in amino acids: CASSPGTGRADTQYF. The CDR3 coding sequence is TGTGCCAGCAGCCCGGGGACAGGGCGGGCAGATACGCAGTATTTT. Together with reference TRBV5-6 and TRBJ2-3, the CDR3 gives the full variable domain: DAGVTQSPTHLIKTRGQQVTLRCSPKSGHDTVSWYQQALGQGPQFIFQYYEEEERQRGNFPDRFSGHQFPNYSSELNVNALLLGDSALYLCASSPGTGRADTQYFGPGTRLTVL.

This chain's CDR3 is CASSRGPLSYEQYF. CDR3 nucleotides: TGTGCCAGCAGTCGAGGGCCCCTCTCCTACGAGCAGTACTTC. V is TRBV6-6 and J is TRBJ2-7, with D possibly TRBD2 on 5 matching bases. Germline V gene data show CDR1 as MNHNY and CDR2 as SVGAGI (reference sequence). The CDR3 spans 14 residues. Trimming removed 5 bases at V and 0 bases at J, with 11 bases between.

This clone was observed a few times. The chain has TRBV19 and TRBJ1-6; D is unclear. This CDR3 region has 13 residues. The germline CDR1 and CDR2 sequences are LNHDA and SQIVND (reference sequence). V was shortened by 4 bases and J by 8 bases, with 9 bases between the two germline ends. The CDR3 region has the DNA TGTGCCAGTAGTACAGAGAGGGATTCACCCCTCCACTTT. Translating it yields CASSTERDSPLHF. Combining the CDR3 with reference TRBV19 and TRBJ1-6 gives the whole variable domain DGGITQSPKYLFRKEGQNVTLSCEQNLNHDAMYWYRQDPGQGLRLIYYSQIVNDFQKGDIAEGYSVSREKKESFPLTVTSAQKNPTAFYLCASSTERDSPLHFGNGTRLTVT.

This clone was seen many times. The chain has TRBV4-3 and TRBJ2-1; TRBD1 agrees at 7 bases. Germline lookup yields CDR1 LGHNA and CDR2 YSLEER. Trimming took 0 bases from V and 0 from J; bases not matched to a gene: 5. This CDR3 has 17 amino acids. The CDR3 region has the DNA TGCGCCAGCAGCCAAGATGCCACAGGGGACTCCTACAATGAGCAGTTCTTC. Encoded protein: CASSQDATGDSYNEQFF.

The CDR3 coding sequence is TGCAGCGTTAATGAACAGGGGTCCCAAAACATTCAGTACTTC. This gives the protein CSVNEQGSQNIQYF. The chain joins TRBV29-1 to TRBJ2-4; TRBD1 aligns across 7 bases. The germline V gene has CDR1 SQVTM and CDR2 ANQGSEA. The CDR3 has 14 amino acids. V dropped 5 bases and J dropped 5; count of bases not matched to a gene: 9.

V is TRBV5-1 and J is TRBJ1-6; TRBD1 matches at 7 bases. V was clipped by 7 bases and J by 6 bases; unmatched bases: 7. The CDR3 loop spans 14 amino acids. From germline, CDR1 is SGHRS and CDR2 YFSETQ. The CDR3: CASGRDSINSPLHF. The CDR3 nucleotides read TGCGCCAGCGGACGGGACAGCATTAATTCACCCCTCCACTTT.

This clone was detected a few times. The V and J genes are TRBV7-2 and TRBJ1-2; maybe TRBD1 (5 bases). Trimming stripped 5 bases from V and 4 bases from J, with 26 bases between. This CDR3 is built from 18 residues. Per the germline V gene, CDR1 is SGHTA and CDR2 is FQGNSA. This chain's CDR3 is CASSPQGSSYTSFYGYTF. The DNA of the CDR3 is TGTGCCAGCAGCCCCCAGGGCTCCTCATACACTTCCTTCTATGGCTACACCTTC.

This sequence joins TRBV30 and TRBJ1-5; D uncertain. The CDR3 spans 13 residues. Germline loops: CDR1 GTSNPN, CDR2 SVGIG (reference sequence). V lost 4 bases, J lost 6 bases, and 13 bases lay in between. CDR3 region: CAWTSQYRQPQHF. The CDR3, as DNA: TGTGCCTGGACGTCCCAGTACCGTCAGCCCCAGCATTTT.

The CDR3 DNA sequence: TGCGCCAGCAGCCTGCGGACGGGAAATGAAAAACTGTTTTTT. Its translation: CASSLRTGNEKLFF. This chain links TRBV5-1 with TRBJ1-4, with D hard to call. Germline CDR1 SGHRS, CDR2 YFSETQ. The CDR3 contains 14 residues. V lost 4 bases and J 5 bases, leaving 12 bases between the germline ends.

The chain carries TRBV9 and TRBJ2-5; 10 bases map to TRBD2. CDR3 size: 17 residues. The V and J ends lost 0 bases and 1 base, in that order; junction bases with no gene match: 6. Germline V gene lookup returns CDR1 SGDLS and CDR2 YYNGEE. CDR3: CASSVAQAGGLQETQYF. The CDR3 region has the DNA TGTGCCAGCAGCGTAGCCCAAGCGGGGGGGCTCCAAGAGACCCAGTACTTC.